Listed below are T cell receptor beta chains from one sample, sequenced in a study of blood T cell repertoires in COVID-19. Libraries were prepared by immunoSEQ multiplex PCR; TCRdb keeps only in-frame clonotypes and omits some of them. The data hold approximately 160,000 clones, with around 80% observed a single time. The sequencing input was PBMCs or T cells enriched from blood (not recorded which). These receptors were collected from a man between 50 and 59 years old who had recovered from COVID-19. Each CDR3 is given without its conserved first and last residue. Part of the rows lack a size; the others show once, few, many or a class for expanded clones.

cdr3_aa: ATSSSGQGYGYT
j_call: TRBJ1-2
clone_size: once
v_call: TRBV15
cdr3_length: 12

cdr3_aa: ASSLGLAGNTDTQY
j_call: TRBJ2-3
clone_size: NA
v_call: TRBV7-9
cdr3_length: 14

cdr3_aa: ASGLNRGETQY
j_call: TRBJ2-5
clone_size: NA
v_call: TRBV12-5
cdr3_length: 11

cdr3_aa: ASSMGTGDGYT
j_call: TRBJ1-2
clone_size: NA
v_call: TRBV27
cdr3_length: 11

cdr3_aa: ASSGTGHGNTEAF
j_call: TRBJ1-1
clone_size: NA
v_call: TRBV11-2
cdr3_length: 13

cdr3_aa: ATFLRQNYGYT
j_call: TRBJ1-2
clone_size: NA
v_call: TRBV6-5
cdr3_length: 11

cdr3_aa: ASSFSTGGSSYEQY
j_call: TRBJ2-7
clone_size: NA
v_call: TRBV7-6
cdr3_length: 14

cdr3_aa: ASSPGTGVGLGPGELF
j_call: TRBJ2-2
clone_size: NA
v_call: TRBV6-2/TRBV6-3
cdr3_length: 16

cdr3_aa: ASSYSTSPPRGTQY
j_call: TRBJ2-3
clone_size: NA
v_call: TRBV6-5
cdr3_length: 14

cdr3_aa: ASSELAGDTYNEQF
j_call: TRBJ2-1
clone_size: few
v_call: TRBV9
cdr3_length: 14

cdr3_aa: ASSHHRERNSPLH
j_call: TRBJ1-6
clone_size: NA
v_call: TRBV3-1/TRBV3-2
cdr3_length: 13

cdr3_aa: ASSADTTFNYGYT
j_call: TRBJ1-2
clone_size: once
v_call: TRBV19
cdr3_length: 13

cdr3_aa: ASSLGLAGGNEQF
j_call: TRBJ2-1
clone_size: NA
v_call: TRBV5-1
cdr3_length: 13

cdr3_aa: ASRADSYQPQH
j_call: TRBJ1-5
clone_size: NA
v_call: TRBV10-2
cdr3_length: 11

cdr3_aa: ASRSRDRGYGYT
j_call: TRBJ1-2
clone_size: NA
v_call: TRBV6-6
cdr3_length: 12

cdr3_aa: ATSRDPRMNTEAF
j_call: TRBJ1-1
clone_size: NA
v_call: TRBV15
cdr3_length: 13

cdr3_aa: ASSGRLAGSSDTQY
j_call: TRBJ2-3
clone_size: NA
v_call: TRBV7-2
cdr3_length: 14

cdr3_aa: ASSLSTVSYNSPLH
j_call: TRBJ1-6
clone_size: NA
v_call: TRBV7-6
cdr3_length: 14

cdr3_aa: ASSQGTSGGAGADTQY
j_call: TRBJ2-3
clone_size: NA
v_call: TRBV14
cdr3_length: 16

cdr3_aa: AWSWDTNYNSPLH
j_call: TRBJ1-6
clone_size: few
v_call: TRBV30
cdr3_length: 13

cdr3_aa: ASSLGQGDRYTEAF
j_call: TRBJ1-1
clone_size: NA
v_call: TRBV5-1
cdr3_length: 14

cdr3_aa: AWSAGDREGQPQH
j_call: TRBJ1-5
clone_size: NA
v_call: TRBV30
cdr3_length: 13

cdr3_aa: ASSLEAAYNSPLH
j_call: TRBJ1-6
clone_size: NA
v_call: TRBV5-1
cdr3_length: 13

cdr3_aa: ASSLTTAGNTIY
j_call: TRBJ1-3
clone_size: NA
v_call: TRBV18
cdr3_length: 12

cdr3_aa: ASSLGATDHYGYT
j_call: TRBJ1-2
clone_size: few
v_call: TRBV7-6
cdr3_length: 13

cdr3_aa: ASRQGGSNQPQH
j_call: TRBJ1-5
clone_size: few
v_call: TRBV10-2
cdr3_length: 12

cdr3_aa: ATKTGSRSTEAF
j_call: TRBJ1-1
clone_size: NA
v_call: TRBV19
cdr3_length: 12

cdr3_aa: ASSPRQGTDTQY
j_call: TRBJ2-3
clone_size: NA
v_call: TRBV3-1/TRBV3-2
cdr3_length: 12

cdr3_aa: ASSTQIGHRIQETQY
j_call: TRBJ2-5
clone_size: NA
v_call: TRBV19
cdr3_length: 15

cdr3_aa: ASSQAGENTGELF
j_call: TRBJ2-2
clone_size: NA
v_call: TRBV19
cdr3_length: 13

cdr3_aa: ASGNSHNYGYT
j_call: TRBJ1-2
clone_size: NA
v_call: TRBV19
cdr3_length: 11

cdr3_aa: ASSEMAGGRNEQF
j_call: TRBJ2-1
clone_size: few
v_call: TRBV6-4
cdr3_length: 13

cdr3_aa: ASSSLAGPTDTQY
j_call: TRBJ2-3
clone_size: NA
v_call: TRBV7-9
cdr3_length: 13

cdr3_aa: ASSYAQLAIQETQY
j_call: TRBJ2-5
clone_size: NA
v_call: TRBV6-6
cdr3_length: 14

cdr3_aa: ASSVSGGATETQY
j_call: TRBJ2-5
clone_size: NA
v_call: TRBV7-2
cdr3_length: 13

cdr3_aa: ASSLAGGPYEQY
j_call: TRBJ2-7
clone_size: NA
v_call: TRBV5-6
cdr3_length: 12

cdr3_aa: ASSLEGTLATEAF
j_call: TRBJ1-1
clone_size: NA
v_call: TRBV7-9
cdr3_length: 13

cdr3_aa: ASSSGTGDNYGYT
j_call: TRBJ1-2
clone_size: NA
v_call: TRBV7-9
cdr3_length: 13

cdr3_aa: ASSSILGWNTEAF
j_call: TRBJ1-1
clone_size: NA
v_call: TRBV27
cdr3_length: 13

cdr3_aa: ASSLRTSGDSYEQY
j_call: TRBJ2-7
clone_size: NA
v_call: TRBV13
cdr3_length: 14

cdr3_aa: ASSYPRGSLSYEQY
j_call: TRBJ2-7
clone_size: NA
v_call: TRBV6-2/TRBV6-3
cdr3_length: 14

cdr3_aa: ASSRASSGNTIY
j_call: TRBJ1-3
clone_size: NA
v_call: TRBV18
cdr3_length: 12

cdr3_aa: ASSVEQVGYGYT
j_call: TRBJ1-2
clone_size: few
v_call: TRBV9
cdr3_length: 12

cdr3_aa: ASSFGRNQPQH
j_call: TRBJ1-5
clone_size: once
v_call: TRBV7-8
cdr3_length: 11

cdr3_aa: ASSQPGQGAPLH
j_call: TRBJ1-6
clone_size: NA
v_call: TRBV16
cdr3_length: 12

cdr3_aa: ASSHRARTGGADTQY
j_call: TRBJ2-3
clone_size: NA
v_call: TRBV4-3
cdr3_length: 15

cdr3_aa: ASSPTGRTEAF
j_call: TRBJ1-1
clone_size: NA
v_call: TRBV11-3
cdr3_length: 11

cdr3_aa: ASSSGQLRVGELF
j_call: TRBJ2-2
clone_size: NA
v_call: TRBV3-1/TRBV3-2
cdr3_length: 13